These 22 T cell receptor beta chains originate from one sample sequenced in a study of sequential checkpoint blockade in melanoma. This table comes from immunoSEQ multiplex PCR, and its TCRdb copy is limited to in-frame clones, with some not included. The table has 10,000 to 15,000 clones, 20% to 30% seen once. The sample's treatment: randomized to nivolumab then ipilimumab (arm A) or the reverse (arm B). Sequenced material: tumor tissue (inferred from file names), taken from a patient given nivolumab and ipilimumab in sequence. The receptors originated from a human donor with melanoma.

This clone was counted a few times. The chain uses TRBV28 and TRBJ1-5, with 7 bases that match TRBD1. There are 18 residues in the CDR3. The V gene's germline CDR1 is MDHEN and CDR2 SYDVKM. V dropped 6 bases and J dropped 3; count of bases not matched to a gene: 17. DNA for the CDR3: TGTGCCAGCAGGTCTACAGGGGTTGGGAGTAGGAACAATCAGCCCCAGCATTTT. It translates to CASRSTGVGSRNNQPQHF.

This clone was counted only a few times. The CDR3 DNA reads as TGTGCCAGCAGTTTCGGACAGGGGGCGAGTGAAAAACTGTTTTTT. Translated: CASSFGQGASEKLFF. V is TRBV6-8 and J is TRBJ1-4, with 11 positions matching TRBD1. After removal of 4 bases from V and 7 bases from J, the junction contained 5 bases not matched to a gene. Germline values: CDR1 MNHGY, CDR2 SAAAGT. The CDR3 loop spans 15 amino acids.

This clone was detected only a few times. In nucleotides, the CDR3 is TGTGCCAGCAGCGTATGGATTGGGATTTACAATGAGCAGTTCTTC. Translation: CASSVWIGIYNEQFF. This chain links TRBV9 with TRBJ2-1; no firm D call. V shed 1 base and J shed 4 bases, with 12 bases lying between them. Looked up from germline, CDR1 is SGDLS and CDR2 is YYNGEE. The CDR3 totals 15 residues.

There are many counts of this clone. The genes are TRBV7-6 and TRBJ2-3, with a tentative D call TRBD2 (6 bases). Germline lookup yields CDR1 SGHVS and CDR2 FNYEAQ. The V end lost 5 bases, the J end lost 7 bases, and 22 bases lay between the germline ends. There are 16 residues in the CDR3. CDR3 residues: CASSQERQSGVNTQYF. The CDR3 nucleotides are TGTGCCAGCAGCCAAGAGCGGCAGTCGGGAGTGAATACGCAGTATTTT.

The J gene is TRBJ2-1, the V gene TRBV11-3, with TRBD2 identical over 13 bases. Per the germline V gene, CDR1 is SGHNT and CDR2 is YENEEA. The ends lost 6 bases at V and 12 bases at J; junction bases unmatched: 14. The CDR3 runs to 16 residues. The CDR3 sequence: CASSLQTSGGGIGQFF. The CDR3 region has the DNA TGTGCCAGCAGTTTACAAACTAGCGGGGGGGGTATTGGGCAGTTCTTC.

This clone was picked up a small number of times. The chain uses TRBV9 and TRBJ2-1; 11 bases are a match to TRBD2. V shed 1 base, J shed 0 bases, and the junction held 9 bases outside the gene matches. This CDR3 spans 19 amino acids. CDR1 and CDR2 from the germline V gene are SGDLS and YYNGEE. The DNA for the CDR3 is TGTGCCAGCAGCGTAAGGTCTAGCGGGGGGCCTAGCTCCTACAATGAGCAGTTCTTC. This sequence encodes CASSVRSSGGPSSYNEQFF.

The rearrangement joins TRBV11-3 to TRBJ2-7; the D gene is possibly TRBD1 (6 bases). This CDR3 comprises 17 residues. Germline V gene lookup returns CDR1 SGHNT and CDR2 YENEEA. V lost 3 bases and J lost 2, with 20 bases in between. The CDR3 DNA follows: TGTGCCAGCAGCTTGGGATCGGGTGCAGGGGTTGCCTACGAGCAGTACTTC. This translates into CASSLGSGAGVAYEQYF.

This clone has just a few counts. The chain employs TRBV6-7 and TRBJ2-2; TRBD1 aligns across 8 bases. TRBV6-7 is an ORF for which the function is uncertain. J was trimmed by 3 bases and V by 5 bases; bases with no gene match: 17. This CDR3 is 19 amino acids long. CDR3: CASSPRAGGDDYYTGELFF. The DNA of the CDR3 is TGTGCCAGCAGTCCGAGGGCAGGGGGCGACGATTATTACACCGGGGAGCTGTTTTTT.

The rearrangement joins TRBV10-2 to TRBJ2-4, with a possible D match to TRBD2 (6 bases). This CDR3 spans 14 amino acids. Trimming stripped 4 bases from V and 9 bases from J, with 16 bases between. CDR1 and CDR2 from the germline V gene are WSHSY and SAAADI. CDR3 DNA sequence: TGCGCCAGCAGTGGGGAGGCGGGTCGGAGCATTCAGTACTTC. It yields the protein CASSGEAGRSIQYF.

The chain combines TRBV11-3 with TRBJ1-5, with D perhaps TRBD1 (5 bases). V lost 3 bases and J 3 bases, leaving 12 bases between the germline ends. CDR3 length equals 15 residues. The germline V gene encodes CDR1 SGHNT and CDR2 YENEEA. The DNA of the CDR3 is TGTGCCAGCAGCTTGATAAGGGGAATCAATCAGCCCCAGCATTTT. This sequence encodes CASSLIRGINQPQHF.

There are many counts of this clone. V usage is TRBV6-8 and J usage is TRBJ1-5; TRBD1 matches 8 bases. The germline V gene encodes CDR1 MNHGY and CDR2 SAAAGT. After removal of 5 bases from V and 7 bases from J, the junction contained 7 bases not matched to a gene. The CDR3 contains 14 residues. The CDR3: CASSPQGVRQPQHF. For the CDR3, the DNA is TGTGCCAGCAGTCCACAGGGGGTAAGACAGCCCCAGCATTTT.

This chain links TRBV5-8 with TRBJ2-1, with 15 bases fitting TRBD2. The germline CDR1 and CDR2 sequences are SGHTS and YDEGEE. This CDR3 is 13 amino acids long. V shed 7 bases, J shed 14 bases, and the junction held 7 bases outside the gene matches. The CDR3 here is CASGGLAGGIEFF. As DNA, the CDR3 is TGTGCCAGCGGCGGACTAGCGGGGGGGATTGAGTTCTTC.

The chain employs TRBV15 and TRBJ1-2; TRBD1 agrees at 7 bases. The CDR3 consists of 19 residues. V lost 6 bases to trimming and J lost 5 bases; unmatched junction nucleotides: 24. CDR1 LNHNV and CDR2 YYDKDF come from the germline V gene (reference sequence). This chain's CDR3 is CATRGAPGKGGPLWYGYTF. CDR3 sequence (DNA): TGTGCCACCAGAGGCGCCCCTGGGAAAGGGGGCCCTCTCTGGTATGGCTACACCTTC.

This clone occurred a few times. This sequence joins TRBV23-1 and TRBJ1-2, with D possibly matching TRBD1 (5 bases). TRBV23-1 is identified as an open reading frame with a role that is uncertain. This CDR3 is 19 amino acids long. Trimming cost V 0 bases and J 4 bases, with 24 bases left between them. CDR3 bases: TGCGCCAGCAGTCAATCTCGGTTCGGGGGTAAGGCCAGGGTCTATGGCTACACCTTC. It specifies CASSQSRFGGKARVYGYTF.

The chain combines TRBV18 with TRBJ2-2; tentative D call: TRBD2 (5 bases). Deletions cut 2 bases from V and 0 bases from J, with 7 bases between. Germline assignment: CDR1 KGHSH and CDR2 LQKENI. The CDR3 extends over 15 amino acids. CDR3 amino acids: CASSPSGTNTGELFF. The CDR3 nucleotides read TGTGCCAGCTCACCATCCGGGACGAACACCGGGGAGCTGTTTTTT.

CDR3 DNA sequence: TGTGCCAGCAGCTCGCCGCGAGCAATGAATCAGCCCCAGCATTTT. As protein: CASSSPRAMNQPQHF. The V and J genes are TRBV11-3 and TRBJ1-5; D is undetermined. Trimming removed 4 bases from V and 4 bases from J, with 14 bases in between. The V gene's germline CDR1 is SGHNT and CDR2 YENEEA. The CDR3 extends over 15 amino acids. The variable domain in full, completed from reference TRBV11-3 and TRBJ1-5, reads EAGVVQSPRYKIIEKKQPVAFWCNPISGHNTLYWYLQNLGQGPELLIRYENEEAVDDSQLPKDRFSAERLKGVDSTLKIQPAELGDSAVYLCASSSPRAMNQPQHFGDGTRLSIL.

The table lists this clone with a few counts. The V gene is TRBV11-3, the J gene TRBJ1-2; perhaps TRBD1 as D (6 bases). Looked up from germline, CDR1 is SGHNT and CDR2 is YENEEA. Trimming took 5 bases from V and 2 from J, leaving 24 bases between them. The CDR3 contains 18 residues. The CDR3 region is CASSRGRGGYWGNYGYTF. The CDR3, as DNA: TGTGCCAGCAGCCGTGGCAGGGGCGGATATTGGGGGAACTATGGCTACACCTTC.

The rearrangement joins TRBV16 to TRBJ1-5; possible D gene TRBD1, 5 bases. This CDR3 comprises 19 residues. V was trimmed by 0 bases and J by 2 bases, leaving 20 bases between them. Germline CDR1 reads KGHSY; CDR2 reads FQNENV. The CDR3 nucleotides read TGTGCCAGCAGCCAATCGCCGGGGCATGTATTTTCGGGCAATCAGCCCCAGCATTTT. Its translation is CASSQSPGHVFSGNQPQHF.

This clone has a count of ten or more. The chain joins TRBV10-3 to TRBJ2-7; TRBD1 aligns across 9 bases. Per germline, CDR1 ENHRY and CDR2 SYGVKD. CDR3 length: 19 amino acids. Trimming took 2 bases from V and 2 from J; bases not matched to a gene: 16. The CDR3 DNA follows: TGTGCCATCAGTGAGAGTATTCCGGCCCCGGGACAGGGAACCTACGAGCAGTACTTC. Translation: CAISESIPAPGQGTYEQYF.

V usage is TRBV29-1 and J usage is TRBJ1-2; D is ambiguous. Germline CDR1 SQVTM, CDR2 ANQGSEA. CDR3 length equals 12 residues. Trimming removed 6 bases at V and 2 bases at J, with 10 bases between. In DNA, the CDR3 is TGCAGCGTCCCCCACCCAAACTATGGCTACACCTTC. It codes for CSVPHPNYGYTF. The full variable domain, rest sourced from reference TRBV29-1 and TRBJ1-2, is SAVISQKPSRDICQRGTSLTIQCQVDSQVTMMFWYRQQPGQSLTLIATANQGSEATYESGFVIDKFPISRPNLTFSTLTVSNMSPEDSSIYLCSVPHPNYGYTFGSGTRLTVV.

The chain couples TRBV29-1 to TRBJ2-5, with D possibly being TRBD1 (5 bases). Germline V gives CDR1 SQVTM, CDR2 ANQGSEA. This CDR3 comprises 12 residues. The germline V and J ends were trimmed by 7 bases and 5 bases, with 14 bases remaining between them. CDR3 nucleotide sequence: TGCAGCGCCGTTAGGGGTGGCGAGACCCAGTACTTC. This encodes CSAVRGGETQYF.

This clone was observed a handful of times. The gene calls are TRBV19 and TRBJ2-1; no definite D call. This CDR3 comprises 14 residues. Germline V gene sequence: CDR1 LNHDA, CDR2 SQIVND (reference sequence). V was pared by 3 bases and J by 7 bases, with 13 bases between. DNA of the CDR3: TGTGCCAGTAGTATGAGTAGCCTTGAAAATGAGCAGTTCTTC. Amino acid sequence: CASSMSSLENEQFF.